These 2 T cell receptor beta chains share one sample of origin, sequenced in a study of T-cell reconstitution after alpha-beta-depleted transplantation in children. For TCRbeta, the library was prepared with unique molecular identifiers. TCRdb reanalysed the PCR reads using MiXCR and keeps one entry per CDR3 protein. In the table there are around 78,000 distinct CDR3 sequences, about 7% of which are singletons. Source: PBMCs from the stem cell graft donor, taken from the stem cell graft. These receptors were obtained from a human donor who donated a stem cell graft to a child with acute lymphoblastic leukemia.

This clonotype was counted many times. A read error may account for a junction end that differs from germline. J is TRBJ1-1 and V is TRBV20-1, with no clear D. The CDR3 is 10 amino acids. Germline V gives CDR1 DFQATT, CDR2 SNEGSKA (reference sequence). The CDR3 DNA reads as TGCAGTGCTATCCTGAAGCAGGCTGTCTTT. Translated: CSAILKQAVF.

This clonotype was seen at least ten times. This rearrangement joins TRBV4-2 to TRBJ1-4, with D tentatively TRBD1 (6 bases). This CDR3 spans 17 amino acids. The germline V and J ends were trimmed by 3 bases and 0 bases, with 14 bases remaining between them. Germline V lookup: CDR1 LGHNA, CDR2 YNFKEQ. This chain's CDR3 is CASSQTRGEPTNEKLFF. DNA for the CDR3: TGTGCCAGCAGCCAGACTAGGGGGGAGCCAACTAATGAAAAACTGTTTTTT.